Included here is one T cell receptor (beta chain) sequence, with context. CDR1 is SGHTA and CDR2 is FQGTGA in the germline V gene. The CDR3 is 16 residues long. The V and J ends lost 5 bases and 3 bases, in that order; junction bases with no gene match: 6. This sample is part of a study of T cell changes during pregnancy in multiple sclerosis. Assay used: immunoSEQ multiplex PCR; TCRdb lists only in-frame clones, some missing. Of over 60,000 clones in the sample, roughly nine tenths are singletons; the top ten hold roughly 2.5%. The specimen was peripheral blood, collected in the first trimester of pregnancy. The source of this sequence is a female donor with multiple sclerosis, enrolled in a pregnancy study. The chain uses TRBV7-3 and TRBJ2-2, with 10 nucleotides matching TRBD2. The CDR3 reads CASSPPSGGYTGELFF. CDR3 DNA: TGTGCCAGCAGCCCCCCTAGCGGGGGCTACACCGGGGAGCTGTTTTTT.